This TCR beta chain was recovered during a study of graft-versus-host responses after intestinal transplantation. Overall study context: The recipients all started with anti-thymocyte globulin induction and then took tacrolimus and steroids for 3 to 4 years.

The CDR3 spans 13 residues. The trim removed 2 bases at V and 4 bases at J, leaving 1 base unmatched. Germline assignment: CDR1 MNHEY and CDR2 SVGAGI. Concerning this clone: The antigen remains undetermined.

Here immunoSEQ multiplex PCR was the method, and the copy in TCRdb shows in-frame clones only, minus some. The sample yields 90,000 to 120,000 clones, approximately 90% seen once. The origin of this receptor is a human donor who was the organ donor for an intestinal transplant. Specimen: unstimulated CD4+ T cells sorted from spleen or lymph node cells, collected before transplant. V gene TRBV6-5 combines with J gene TRBJ1-1, with TRBD1 identical over 7 bases. CDR3 protein: CASSYRQGTEAFF. Written as DNA, the CDR3 is TGTGCCAGCAGTTACCGACAGGGCACTGAAGCTTTCTTT.